This passage covers 23 T cell receptor beta chains from one sample sequenced in a study of PD-1 blockade in classical Hodgkin lymphoma. Time point noted: cycle 4 day 1 (C4D1), after 6 weeks of nivolumab. Every patient experienced relapse after autologous stem cell transplantation, and brentuximab vedotin exposure varied. TCRdb keeps only in-frame clones here, not all; method: immunoSEQ multiplex PCR. This repertoire shows 96,000 or so clones, around 93% found once; its top ten account for under 2%. The material was peripheral blood mononuclear cells (PBMCs), obtained before the fourth cycle of nivolumab. The receptors stem from a human donor with classical Hodgkin lymphoma.

The chain uses TRBV6-1 and TRBJ2-7; D gene uncertain. The CDR3 has 13 amino acids. The germline V and J ends were trimmed by 3 bases and 6 bases, with 12 bases remaining between them. The germline V gene has CDR1 MNHNS and CDR2 SASEGT. CDR3 sequence (DNA): TGTGCCAGCAGTGAGATAGAGGTCGGCGAGCAGTACTTC. Its protein is CASSEIEVGEQYF.

The V and J genes are TRBV18 and TRBJ1-2; TRBD1 aligns across 11 bases. The length of the CDR3 is 16 residues. Germline CDR1 is KGHSH and CDR2 is LQKENI. J was trimmed by 4 bases and V by 3 bases; bases with no gene match: 7. The CDR3 bases are TGTGCCAGCTCACCTGCCGGGACAGGGGGGTTCTATGGCTACACCTTC. It specifies CASSPAGTGGFYGYTF.

J is TRBJ1-5 and V is TRBV7-6; the D is unclear. The germline CDR1 and CDR2 sequences are SGHVS and FNYEAQ. Trimming left V 3 bases short and J 3 bases short, with 6 bases between. The CDR3 loop spans 13 amino acids. For the CDR3, the DNA is TGTGCCAGCAGCTTGGGGTACAATCAGCCCCAGCATTTT. Amino acids: CASSLGYNQPQHF.

Concerning this clone: Germline is not matched at one junction end, which may reflect a read error. This chain links TRBV29-1 with TRBJ1-2, with D tentatively TRBD1 (5 bases). This CDR3 is built from 13 residues. Per germline, CDR1 SQVTM and CDR2 ANQGSEA. The CDR3 DNA is TGCAGCGTTGAAGAGGGGCTCGGGTATGGCCACACCTTC. Protein product: CSVEEGLGYGHTF. Looking up the rest from reference TRBV29-1 and TRBJ1-2 gives the full variable domain: SAVISQKPSRDICQRGTSLTIQCQVDSQVTMMFWYRQQPGQSLTLIATANQGSEATYESGFVIDKFPISRPNLTFSTLTVSNMSPEDSSIYLCSVEEGLGYGHTFGSGTRLTVV.

The chain recombines TRBV18 with TRBJ2-1; 9 nucleotides line up with TRBD2. Germline V lookup: CDR1 KGHSH, CDR2 LQKENI. V lost 2 bases, J lost 9 bases, and 11 bases stayed unmatched. The CDR3 has 16 residues. The CDR3 region is CASSPDASGIMVEQFF. CDR3 in DNA: TGTGCCAGCTCACCAGACGCTAGCGGGATTATGGTTGAGCAGTTCTTC.

The chain combines TRBV2 with TRBJ2-1, with 13 bases matching TRBD2. Germline CDR1 SNHLY, CDR2 FYNNEI. The V gene end was trimmed by 4 bases and the J gene end by 7 bases; junction bases not matched to a gene: 7. The CDR3 is 16 residues long. The CDR3 spells CASSVLGLAGDNEQFF. The CDR3 DNA reads TGTGCCAGCAGTGTTTTAGGACTAGCGGGAGATAATGAGCAGTTCTTC. Full variable domain (missing parts from reference TRBV2 and TRBJ2-1): EPEVTQTPSHQVTQMGQEVILRCVPISNHLYFYWYRQILGQKVEFLVSFYNNEISEKSEIFDDQFSVERPDGSNFTLKIRSTKLEDSAMYFCASSVLGLAGDNEQFFGPGTRLTVL.

This sequence joins TRBV7-9 and TRBJ2-6; possible D gene TRBD1, 6 bases. CDR1 is SEHNR, CDR2 FQNEAQ, per germline (reference sequence). V lost 2 bases to trimming and J lost 0 bases, with 8 bases between them. The CDR3 totals 16 residues. The CDR3 spells CASSLIQGSGANVLTF. DNA of the CDR3: TGTGCCAGCAGCTTAATACAGGGCTCTGGGGCCAACGTCCTGACTTTC.

The genes are TRBV19 and TRBJ1-5; the match to TRBD1 covers 7 bases. CDR3 size: 15 residues. The germline CDR1 and CDR2 sequences are LNHDA and SQIVND (reference sequence). With 3 bases clipped from V and 6 bases from J, the junction kept 8 bases outside the gene matches. CDR3 sequence: CASSIRQGSSQPQHF. CDR3 sequence (DNA): TGTGCCAGTAGTATCCGACAGGGCTCGAGTCAGCCCCAGCATTTT.

The chain employs TRBV5-6 and TRBJ2-1; TRBD1 matches 8 bases. The germline V gene has CDR1 SGHDT and CDR2 YYEEEE. The CDR3 has 12 amino acids. V was pared by 4 bases and J by 15 bases, with 9 bases of the junction left unmatched. The CDR3 nucleotides read TGTGCCAGCAGCCCTCAGGACAGGGTCTCGTTCTTC. Translated, it gives CASSPQDRVSFF. The whole variable domain, filled in from reference TRBV5-6 and TRBJ2-1, reads DAGVTQSPTHLIKTRGQQVTLRCSPKSGHDTVSWYQQALGQGPQFIFQYYEEEERQRGNFPDRFSGHQFPNYSSELNVNALLLGDSALYLCASSPQDRVSFFGPGTRLTVL.

The V gene is TRBV27, the J gene TRBJ2-7, with 7 bases aligning to TRBD1. Germline V gene lookup returns CDR1 MNHEY and CDR2 SMNVEV (reference sequence). The CDR3 runs 16 residues. Germline trimming cut 2 bases from V and 3 bases from J; bases unmatched to any gene: 10. DNA for the CDR3: TGTGCCAGCAGTTTAAACAGACAGGGTAAAAACTACGAGCAGTACTTC. This translates into CASSLNRQGKNYEQYF.

This chain joins TRBV5-1 and TRBJ2-7; TRBD2 matches at 9 bases. Germline V CDR1 and CDR2: SGHRS, YFSETQ. The V segment lost 0 bases and the J segment 3 bases; nucleotides outside the gene matches: 16. This CDR3 comprises 19 residues. The CDR3 region is CASSLGLLFRLAENYEQYF. CDR3 DNA sequence: TGCGCCAGCAGCTTGGGCCTATTATTTCGACTAGCGGAGAACTACGAGCAGTACTTC.

The chain is built from TRBV19 and TRBJ2-2, with D perhaps matching TRBD2 (6 bases). Germline V lookup: CDR1 LNHDA, CDR2 SQIVND (reference sequence). The V end lost 5 bases, the J end lost 7 bases, and 8 bases lay between the germline ends. This CDR3 is built from 12 residues. The chain's CDR3 is CASSWGVGELFF. CDR3 sequence (DNA): TGTGCCAGTAGTTGGGGGGTCGGGGAGCTGTTTTTT. The whole variable domain, remainder taken from reference TRBV19 and TRBJ2-2, is DGGITQSPKYLFRKEGQNVTLSCEQNLNHDAMYWYRQDPGQGLRLIYYSQIVNDFQKGDIAEGYSVSREKKESFPLTVTSAQKNPTAFYLCASSWGVGELFFGEGSRLTVL.

The genes are TRBV19 and TRBJ2-7, with 11 bases aligning to TRBD2. V trimming: 6 bases; J trimming: 1 base; junction bases outside the gene matches: 5. The CDR3 runs 15 residues. The germline V gene encodes CDR1 LNHDA and CDR2 SQIVND (reference sequence). The CDR3 DNA sequence: TGTGCCAGTAGAACGGGACTAGCGGAGTCCTACGAGCAGTACTTC. Amino acids: CASRTGLAESYEQYF.

The chain combines TRBV18 with TRBJ1-3; D is ambiguous. Trimming took 2 bases from V and 0 from J, leaving 11 bases between them. The CDR3 contains 16 residues. The germline gives CDR1 KGHSH, CDR2 LQKENI. The CDR3 coding sequence is TGTGCCAGCTCACCAAAAGACGGACGCTCTGGAAACACCATATATTTT. Protein: CASSPKDGRSGNTIYF.

The chain has TRBV28 and TRBJ2-7, with 10 nucleotides matching TRBD2. V shed 5 bases and J 4 bases; nucleotides not matched to a gene: 8. The CDR3 has 15 residues. The V gene's germline CDR1 is MDHEN and CDR2 SYDVKM. CDR3 protein: CASSPPLAGAYEQYF. The CDR3 nucleotides are TGTGCCAGCAGTCCTCCGCTAGCGGGAGCATACGAGCAGTACTTC.

This chain joins TRBV27 and TRBJ2-5; D possibly uses TRBD1 or TRBD2 (5 bases each). The length of the CDR3 is 13 residues. Germline V gives CDR1 MNHEY, CDR2 SMNVEV (reference sequence). V was trimmed by 6 bases and J by 3 bases, leaving 11 bases between them. The CDR3 is CASSRGFKETQYF. The CDR3 nucleotides read TGTGCCAGCAGCCGGGGCTTCAAAGAGACCCAGTACTTC.

The sample holds one count of this clone. V usage is TRBV6-5 and J usage is TRBJ2-7; the D is unclear. The CDR3 has 11 residues. In germline, CDR1 is MNHEY, CDR2 SVGAGI. Trimming cost V 2 bases and J 3 bases, with 2 bases left between them. The CDR3 bases are TGTGCCAGCAGTTACAACTACGAGCAGTACTTC. Translating it yields CASSYNYEQYF.

The V gene is TRBV5-1, the J gene TRBJ2-1; 12 positions agree with TRBD2. CDR1 SGHRS and CDR2 YFSETQ come from the germline V gene. Unmatched junction bases numbered 7, after V lost 0 bases and J lost 9 bases. There are 16 residues in the CDR3. This chain's CDR3 is CASSLDLGLAGTEQFF. CDR3 bases: TGCGCCAGCAGCTTGGACCTGGGACTAGCGGGTACTGAGCAGTTCTTC.

This chain uses TRBV7-9 with TRBJ1-1; a weak D match, TRBD1 (5 bases). Germline loops: CDR1 SEHNR, CDR2 FQNEAQ (reference sequence). This CDR3 has 13 amino acids. V dropped 2 bases and J dropped 4 bases, with 8 bases sitting between them. The CDR3 region is CASSLTTATEAFF. The CDR3 coding sequence is TGTGCCAGCAGCTTAACGACAGCCACTGAAGCTTTCTTT. Drawing the rest from reference TRBV7-9 and TRBJ1-1, the complete variable domain is DTGVSQNPRHKITKRGQNVTFRCDPISEHNRLYWYRQTLGQGPEFLTYFQNEAQLEKSRLLSDRFSAERPKGSFSTLEIQRTEQGDSAMYLCASSLTTATEAFFGQGTRLTVV.

This chain links TRBV9 with TRBJ2-7; no definite D call. From germline, CDR1 is SGDLS and CDR2 YYNGEE. Trimming cost V 4 bases and J 0 bases, with 8 bases left between them. The CDR3 contains 13 residues. CDR3 DNA: TGTGCCAGCAGCCCCCCCGACTCCTACGAGCAGTACTTC. Its translation: CASSPPDSYEQYF.

The J gene is TRBJ1-1, the V gene TRBV9; D is possibly TRBD1 (6 bases). There are 14 residues in the CDR3. Deletions cut 2 bases from V and 6 bases from J, with 14 bases between. Germline V gene sequence: CDR1 SGDLS, CDR2 YYNGEE. CDR3 sequence reads: CASSVDPGVSEAFF. The CDR3 DNA reads as TGTGCCAGCAGCGTGGACCCAGGGGTATCTGAAGCTTTCTTT. Together with reference TRBV9 and TRBJ1-1, the CDR3 gives the full variable domain: DSGVTQTPKHLITATGQRVTLRCSPRSGDLSVYWYQQSLDQGLQFLIQYYNGEERAKGNILERFSAQQFPDLHSELNLSSLELGDSALYFCASSVDPGVSEAFFGQGTRLTVV.

The chain joins TRBV5-1 to TRBJ2-3, with 9 bases fitting TRBD2. The germline CDR1 and CDR2 sequences are SGHRS and YFSETQ. Trimming cost V 7 bases and J 4 bases; bases outside gene matches: 1. CDR3 length equals 12 residues. The CDR3 coding sequence is TGCGCCAGCGGGACTAGCCCAGATACGCAGTATTTT. Protein: CASGTSPDTQYF.

This chain links TRBV25-1 with TRBJ2-1; D possibly corresponds to TRBD1 (5 bases). CDR3 size: 15 residues. V was clipped by 3 bases and J by 1 base, with 10 bases between them. Germline V gene data show CDR1 as MGHDK and CDR2 as SYGVNS. CDR3 nucleotides: TGTGCCAGCAGTGACGCAGGGCGGTCCTACAATGAGCAGTTCTTC. It yields the protein CASSDAGRSYNEQFF.